The T cell receptor (beta chain) described here comes from a study of T cell responses to AZD1222 COVID-19 vaccine. Study-level information: Second doses at about 4 or about 12 weeks were pooled.

Remarks on this clone: Its cognate antigen is unknown.

General study points: Just five or six AZD1222 recipients tested seropositive at baseline. Most donors were white British, females outnumbered males, and clonal diversity was possibly underestimated.

This table comes from immunoSEQ multiplex PCR, and its TCRdb copy is limited to in-frame clones, with some not included. The sample carries roughly 120,000 clones, 80% to 90% recorded once. The specimen comprised peripheral blood, sampled on day 0 of AZD1222 vaccination. The TCR sequence derives from an adult in good health.

CDR3 sequence (DNA): TGCGCCAGCAGCTTGAGTGTGGGGAGAGTTGAAGCTTTCTTT. It translates to CASSLSVGRVEAFF. The chain carries TRBV5-1 and TRBJ1-1; D unresolved. The V gene's germline CDR1 is SGHRS and CDR2 YFSETQ. The CDR3 loop spans 14 amino acids. V was shortened by 1 base and J by 7 bases, with 14 bases between the two germline ends.